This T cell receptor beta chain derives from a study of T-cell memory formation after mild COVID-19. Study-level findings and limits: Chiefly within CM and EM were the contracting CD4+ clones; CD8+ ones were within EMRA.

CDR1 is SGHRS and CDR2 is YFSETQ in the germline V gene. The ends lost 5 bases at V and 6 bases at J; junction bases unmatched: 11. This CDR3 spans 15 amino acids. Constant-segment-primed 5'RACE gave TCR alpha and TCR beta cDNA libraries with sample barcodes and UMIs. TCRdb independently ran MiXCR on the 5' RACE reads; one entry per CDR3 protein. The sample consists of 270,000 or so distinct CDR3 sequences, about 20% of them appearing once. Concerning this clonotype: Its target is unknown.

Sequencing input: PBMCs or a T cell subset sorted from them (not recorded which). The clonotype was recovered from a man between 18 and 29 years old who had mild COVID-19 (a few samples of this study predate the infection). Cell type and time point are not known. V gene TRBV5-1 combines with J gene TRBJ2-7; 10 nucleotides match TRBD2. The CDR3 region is CASSPFPGLASEQYF. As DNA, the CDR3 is TGCGCCAGCAGTCCCTTTCCGGGACTAGCGTCCGAGCAGTACTTC. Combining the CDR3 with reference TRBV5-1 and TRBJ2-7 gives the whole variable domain KAGVTQTPRYLIKTRGQQVTLSCSPISGHRSVSWYQQTPGQGLQFLFEYFSETQRNKGNFPGRFSGRQFSNSRSEMNVSTLELGDSALYLCASSPFPGLASEQYFGPGTRLTVT.